This TCR beta chain came from a study of vaccination effects on CD4 cells after COVID-19. Whole-study results and caveats: There was only 1 of 255 vaccine-induced clones in healthy vaccinees that cross-reacted with common cold coronaviruses. Convalescent patients in the study were few, and early post-infection timepoints were absent. At late timepoints after vaccination, vaccine- and infection-induced clones shrank markedly.

On this clone itself: Its specificity is not known.

Prior to sequencing, the ViraFEST assay stimulated PBMC with viral peptide pools, which expanded the antigen-specific CD4+ T cells. The authors isolated CD4+ T cells after 9 to 10 days of culture. Recipients of the vaccine had no prior SARS-CoV-2 infection and negative nucleocapsid antibodies. Some 2 million PBMC were placed in each well, which was supplemented with 8.5 to 10 IU/ml IL-2 and around 10 ug/ml peptides. The ends lost 4 bases at V and 0 bases at J; junction bases unmatched: 6. CDR3 size: 15 residues. Germline CDR1 reads SGHRS; CDR2 reads YFSETQ. Profiled with immunoSEQ multiplex PCR; TCRdb holds only in-frame clones, not every one. Here the sample spans over 55,000 clones, approximately 71% being singletons.

The source is a human donor who received a COVID-19 vaccine. This chain joins TRBV5-1 and TRBJ2-5, with 7 bases matching TRBD1. This sample comprised CD4+ T cells from PBMCs cultured with HCoV-OC43 spike peptides, obtained before COVID-19 vaccination. Subset: HCoV-OC43 spike overlapping peptide pool stimulation. CDR3 DNA: TGCGCCAGCAGCACGGTCAGGGGGAACCAAGAGACCCAGTACTTC. Amino acid sequence: CASSTVRGNQETQYF.